Below are 10 T cell receptor beta chains sequenced from a single sample in a study of blood T cell repertoires in COVID-19. Sequenced by immunoSEQ multiplex PCR; TCRdb stores in-frame clones only, minus some. The data show about 170,000 clones, around 92% seen once. Sequencing was performed on peripheral blood. These receptors came from a man under 40 with COVID-19, enrolled during active disease.

The sample holds a few counts of this clone. The chain carries TRBV6-5 and TRBJ2-5; TRBD1 matches at 7 bases. The CDR3 has 15 amino acids. V lost 6 bases to trimming and J lost 4 bases; unmatched junction nucleotides: 11. Germline V lookup: CDR1 MNHEY, CDR2 SVGAGI. The CDR3 DNA is TGTGCCAGCAGGCTCCTCAGGGGGAATGCAGAGACCCAGTACTTC. This translates into CASRLLRGNAETQYF.

The V call is TRBV5-1, the J call TRBJ1-1, with a tentative D call TRBD1 (6 bases). Trimming left V 1 base short and J 1 base short, with 11 bases between. This CDR3 has 15 amino acids. Germline values: CDR1 SGHRS, CDR2 YFSETQ. The CDR3 DNA is TGCGCCAGCAGCTTGATGGGGGCCCCGAACACTGAAGCTTTCTTT. Its translation is CASSLMGAPNTEAFF.

This clone showed up just once. The chain couples TRBV14 to TRBJ2-4, with D possibly being TRBD1 (5 bases). The ends were cut back, 1 base at V and 6 bases at J, with 13 bases in the middle. This CDR3 has 15 residues. Germline V gene sequence: CDR1 SGHDN, CDR2 FVKESK. The CDR3 DNA follows: TGTGCCAGCAGCCAAGGTTCCCAGGGCCCAAACATTCAGTACTTC. Encoded protein: CASSQGSQGPNIQYF.

The CDR3 DNA sequence: TGTGCCTCAAGATTACTTTCGGGCGGGGAAGCTTTCTTT. This codes for CASRLLSGGEAFF. This chain links TRBV11-1 with TRBJ1-1; D gene unclear. The V gene's germline CDR1 is SGHAT and CDR2 FQDESV (reference sequence). V was cut by 11 bases and J by 8 bases, with 21 bases left in between. The CDR3 totals 13 residues.

A single count supports this clone. V and J are TRBV6-5 and TRBJ1-1; D unresolved. This CDR3 is 13 amino acids long. V was shortened by 0 bases and J by 7 bases, with 9 bases between the two germline ends. Germline values: CDR1 MNHEY, CDR2 SVGAGI. CDR3 loop: CASSYSNGLEAFF. DNA for the CDR3: TGTGCCAGCAGTTACTCGAATGGGCTTGAAGCTTTCTTT.

The rearrangement uses TRBV27 and TRBJ1-2; 7 bases map to TRBD1. V shed 4 bases and J 5 bases; nucleotides not matched to a gene: 10. The germline V gene encodes CDR1 MNHEY and CDR2 SMNVEV (reference sequence). This CDR3 has 15 amino acids. Here the CDR3 DNA reads TGTGCCAGCAGTTCAGGACAGGCCCCTGGGTATGGCTACACCTTC. It specifies CASSSGQAPGYGYTF.

The chain has TRBV25-1 and TRBJ1-5; 7 bases line up with TRBD1. The V gene end was trimmed by 4 bases and the J gene end by 3 bases; junction bases not matched to a gene: 3. This CDR3 comprises 14 residues. Germline V gives CDR1 MGHDK, CDR2 SYGVNS. In nucleotides, the CDR3 is TGTGCCAGCAGTGCGACAGGGAACAATCAGCCCCAGCATTTT. Translating it yields CASSATGNNQPQHF.

V and J are TRBV5-6 and TRBJ1-2; TRBD1 matches 9 bases. This CDR3 is 15 amino acids long. Germline V CDR1 and CDR2: SGHDT, YYEEEE. J was trimmed by 7 bases and V by 4 bases; bases with no gene match: 11. The CDR3, as DNA: TGTGCCAGCAGCCTACAGGGGGCGGATCTTGTTGGCTACACCTTC. Amino acid sequence: CASSLQGADLVGYTF.

V and J are TRBV24-1 and TRBJ2-1, with 7 bases that match TRBD1. Germline V gene lookup returns CDR1 KGHDR and CDR2 SFDVKD. The CDR3 extends over 18 amino acids. J lost 8 bases, V lost 4 bases, and 19 bases had no gene match. The CDR3 here is CATSDSIQQGTIKDEQFF. DNA for the CDR3: TGTGCCACCAGTGACTCAATTCAACAGGGGACGATAAAGGATGAGCAGTTCTTC.

The rearrangement joins TRBV7-2 to TRBJ2-1; the D gene is possibly TRBD1 (6 bases). The V and J ends lost 2 bases and 9 bases respectively, with 14 bases between them. This CDR3 has 14 residues. The germline V gene has CDR1 SGHTA and CDR2 FQGNSA. The CDR3 DNA follows: TGTGCCAGCAGCTTAATGGGGTTAGGGGGTGAGCAGTTCTTC. Protein product: CASSLMGLGGEQFF.